This entry features one TCR beta chain sequence. The CDR3 sequence is 15 residues long. Germline V gives CDR1 SGHDN, CDR2 FVKESK. The V segment lost 0 bases and the J segment 4 bases; nucleotides outside the gene matches: 5. This record comes from a study of blood T cell repertoires in COVID-19. Study summary: Both acute and convalescent COVID-19 samples were obtained from the United States, Italy and Spain. Sample material is recorded as cDNA or gDNA derived from T cells, B-cell-depleted T cells, or PBMCs.

As processed by the authors: Estimated nucleated cell counts came from reference gene primer amplification. Method: immunoSEQ multiplex PCR; TCRdb's copy keeps in-frame clones and lacks some. D and trimming come from the DNA, and the V and J calls and clone size come from that table. The sample has 300,000 to 350,000 clones, approximately 88% seen once. Seattle patient enrollment occurred during active infection, with longitudinal follow-up thereafter. The receptor was derived from a man aged 25 to 40 with COVID-19, enrolled during active disease. The material sequenced was peripheral blood. V usage is TRBV14 and J usage is TRBJ2-7, with 8 bases aligning to TRBD1. The DNA of the CDR3 is TGTGCCAGCAGCCAAGATGCCAGGGGGCTTTACGAGCAGTACTTC. This encodes CASSQDARGLYEQYF.